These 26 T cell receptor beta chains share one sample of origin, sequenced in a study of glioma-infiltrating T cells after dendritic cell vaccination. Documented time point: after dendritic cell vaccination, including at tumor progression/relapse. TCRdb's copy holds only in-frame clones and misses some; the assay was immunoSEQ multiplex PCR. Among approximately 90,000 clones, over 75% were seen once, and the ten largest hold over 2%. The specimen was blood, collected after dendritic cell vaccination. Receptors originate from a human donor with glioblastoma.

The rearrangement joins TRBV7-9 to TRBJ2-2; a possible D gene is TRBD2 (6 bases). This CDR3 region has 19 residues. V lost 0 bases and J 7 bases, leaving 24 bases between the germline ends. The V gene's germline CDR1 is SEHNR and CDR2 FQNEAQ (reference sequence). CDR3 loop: CASSLAMGSLQRAGGELFF. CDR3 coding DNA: TGTGCCAGCAGCTTAGCCATGGGTAGCCTCCAGCGGGCTGGCGGGGAGCTGTTTTTT.

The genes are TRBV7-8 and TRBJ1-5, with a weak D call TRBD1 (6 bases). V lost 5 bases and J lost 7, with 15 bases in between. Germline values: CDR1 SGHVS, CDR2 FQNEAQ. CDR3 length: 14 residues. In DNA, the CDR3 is TGTGCCAGCAGCGGGAGTGGGGGGGCGCAGCCCCAGCATTTT. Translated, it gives CASSGSGGAQPQHF.

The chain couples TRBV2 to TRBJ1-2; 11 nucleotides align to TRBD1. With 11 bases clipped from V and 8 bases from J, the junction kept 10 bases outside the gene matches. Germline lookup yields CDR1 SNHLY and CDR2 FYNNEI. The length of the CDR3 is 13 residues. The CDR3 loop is CAGRTGGAGGYTF. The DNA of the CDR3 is TGTGCCGGAAGGACAGGGGGCGCGGGGGGCTACACCTTC.

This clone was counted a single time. Here the CDR3 DNA reads TGTGCCAGCAGCATGACAGGGGGAGTCGTCGGGGAGCTGTTTTTT. It yields the protein CASSMTGGVVGELFF. The genes are TRBV9 and TRBJ2-2, with TRBD1 matching over 9 bases. Trimming at V came to 4 bases and at J to 7 bases, leaving 8 bases not matched to a gene. This CDR3 contains 15 residues. CDR1 and CDR2 from the germline V gene are SGDLS and YYNGEE.

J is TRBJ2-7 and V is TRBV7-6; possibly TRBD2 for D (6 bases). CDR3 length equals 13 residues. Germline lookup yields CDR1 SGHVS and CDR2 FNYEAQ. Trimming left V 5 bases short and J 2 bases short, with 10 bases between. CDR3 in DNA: TGTGCCAGCAGCGCGGGACGGACCTACGAGCAGTACTTC. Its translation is CASSAGRTYEQYF. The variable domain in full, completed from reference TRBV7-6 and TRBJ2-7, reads GAGVSQSPRYKVTKRGQDVALRCDPISGHVSLYWYRQALGQGPEFLTYFNYEAQQDKSGLPNDRFSAERPEGSISTLTIQRTEQRDSAMYRCASSAGRTYEQYFGPGTRLTVT.

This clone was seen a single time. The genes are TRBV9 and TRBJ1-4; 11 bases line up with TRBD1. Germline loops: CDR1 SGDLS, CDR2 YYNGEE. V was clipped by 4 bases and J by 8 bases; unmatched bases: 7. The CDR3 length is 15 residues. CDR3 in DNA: TGTGCCAGCAGCATTCGGACAGGGGGCGGGGAAAAACTGTTTTTT. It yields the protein CASSIRTGGGEKLFF.

The CDR3 DNA sequence: TGTGCCAGCAGCTTAGGGGGGCCCTACGAGCAGTACTTC. Translation: CASSLGGPYEQYF. This sequence joins TRBV7-6 and TRBJ2-7, with a possible D match to TRBD1 (6 bases). Germline CDR1 SGHVS, CDR2 FNYEAQ. The V and J ends lost 1 base and 2 bases respectively, with 6 bases between them. There are 13 residues in the CDR3.

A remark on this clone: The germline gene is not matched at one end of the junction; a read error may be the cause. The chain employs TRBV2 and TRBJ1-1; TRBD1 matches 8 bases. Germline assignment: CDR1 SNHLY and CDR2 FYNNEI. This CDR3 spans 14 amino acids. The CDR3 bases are TGTGCCAGCAGTGGAAGGGGGGACTACAGGGGGGCTTCCTTT. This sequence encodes CASSGRGDYRGASF. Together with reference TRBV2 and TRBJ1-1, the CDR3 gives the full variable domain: EPEVTQTPSHQVTQMGQEVILRCVPISNHLYFYWYRQILGQKVEFLVSFYNNEISEKSEIFDDQFSVERPDGSNFTLKIRSTKLEDSAMYFCASSGRGDYRGASFGQGTRLTVV.

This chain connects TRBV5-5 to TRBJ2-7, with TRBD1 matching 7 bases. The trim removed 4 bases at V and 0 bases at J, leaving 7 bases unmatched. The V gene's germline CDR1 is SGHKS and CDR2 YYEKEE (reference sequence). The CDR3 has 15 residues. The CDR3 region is CASSPGQLSSYEQYF. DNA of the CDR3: TGTGCCAGCAGCCCGGGACAGTTGAGCTCCTACGAGCAGTACTTC.

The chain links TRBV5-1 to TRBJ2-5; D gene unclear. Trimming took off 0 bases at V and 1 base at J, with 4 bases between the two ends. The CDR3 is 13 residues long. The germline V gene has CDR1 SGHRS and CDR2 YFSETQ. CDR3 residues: CASSLDIQETQYF. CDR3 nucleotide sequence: TGCGCCAGCAGCTTGGATATCCAAGAGACCCAGTACTTC.

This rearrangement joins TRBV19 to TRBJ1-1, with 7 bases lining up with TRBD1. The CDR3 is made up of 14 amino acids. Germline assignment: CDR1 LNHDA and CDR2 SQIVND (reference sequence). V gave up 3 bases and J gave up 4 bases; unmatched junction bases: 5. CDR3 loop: CASSIPTGPTEAFF. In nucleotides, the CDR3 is TGTGCCAGTAGTATCCCGACAGGGCCCACTGAAGCTTTCTTT.

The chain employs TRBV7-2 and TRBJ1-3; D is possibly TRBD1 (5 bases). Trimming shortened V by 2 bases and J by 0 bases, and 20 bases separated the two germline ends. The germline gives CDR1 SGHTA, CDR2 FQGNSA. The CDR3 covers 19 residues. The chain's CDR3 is CASSLSSVDTTYSGNTIYF. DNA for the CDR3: TGTGCCAGCAGCTTAAGTTCGGTGGACACGACTTACTCTGGAAACACCATATATTTT. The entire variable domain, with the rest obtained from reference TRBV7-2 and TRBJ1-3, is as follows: GAGVSQSPSNKVTEKGKDVELRCDPISGHTALYWYRQSLGQGLEFLIYFQGNSAPDKSGLPSDRFSAERTGGSVSTLTIQRTQQEDSAVYLCASSLSSVDTTYSGNTIYFGEGSWLTVV.

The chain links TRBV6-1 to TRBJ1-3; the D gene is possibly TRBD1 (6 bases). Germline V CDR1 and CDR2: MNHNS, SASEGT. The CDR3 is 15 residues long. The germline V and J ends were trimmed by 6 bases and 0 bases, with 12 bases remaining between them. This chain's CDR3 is CASRRTANSGNTIYF. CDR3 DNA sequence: TGTGCCAGCAGGAGGACAGCGAACTCTGGAAACACCATATATTTT.

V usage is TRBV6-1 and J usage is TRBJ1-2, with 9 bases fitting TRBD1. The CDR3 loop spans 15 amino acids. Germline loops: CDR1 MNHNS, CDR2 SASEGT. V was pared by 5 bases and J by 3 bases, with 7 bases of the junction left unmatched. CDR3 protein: CASSTRDRDDYGYTF. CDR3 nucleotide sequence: TGTGCCAGCAGTACCCGGGACAGGGACGACTATGGCTACACCTTC.

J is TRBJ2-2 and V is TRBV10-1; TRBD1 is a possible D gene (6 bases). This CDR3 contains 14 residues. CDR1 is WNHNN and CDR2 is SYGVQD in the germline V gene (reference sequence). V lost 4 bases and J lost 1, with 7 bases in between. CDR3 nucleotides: TGCGCCAGCAGTGGGGGACAGAACACCGGGGAGCTGTTTTTT. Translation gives CASSGGQNTGELFF.

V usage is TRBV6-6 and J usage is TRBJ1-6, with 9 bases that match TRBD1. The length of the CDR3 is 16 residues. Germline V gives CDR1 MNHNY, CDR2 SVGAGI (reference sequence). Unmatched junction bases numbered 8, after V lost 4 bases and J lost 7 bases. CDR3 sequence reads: CASSSSRDRVNSPLHF. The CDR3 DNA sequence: TGTGCCAGCAGTTCCTCCCGGGACAGGGTCAATTCACCCCTCCACTTT.

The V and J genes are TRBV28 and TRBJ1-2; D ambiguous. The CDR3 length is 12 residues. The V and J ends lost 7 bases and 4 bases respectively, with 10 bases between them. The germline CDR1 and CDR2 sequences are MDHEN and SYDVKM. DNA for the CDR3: TGTGCCAGCATTGGCAGGATCTATGGCTACACCTTC. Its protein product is CASIGRIYGYTF.

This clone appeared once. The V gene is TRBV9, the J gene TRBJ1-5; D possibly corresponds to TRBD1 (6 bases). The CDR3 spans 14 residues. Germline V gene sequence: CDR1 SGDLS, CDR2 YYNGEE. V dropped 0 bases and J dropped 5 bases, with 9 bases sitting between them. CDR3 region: CASSVAGVDQPQHF. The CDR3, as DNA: TGTGCCAGCAGCGTAGCAGGGGTCGATCAGCCCCAGCATTTT.

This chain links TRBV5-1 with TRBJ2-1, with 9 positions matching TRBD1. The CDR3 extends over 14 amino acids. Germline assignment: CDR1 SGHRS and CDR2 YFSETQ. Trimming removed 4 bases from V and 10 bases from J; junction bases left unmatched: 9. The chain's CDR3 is CASSLPTGGGEQFF. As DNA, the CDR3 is TGCGCCAGCAGCCTTCCGACAGGGGGAGGGGAGCAGTTCTTC.

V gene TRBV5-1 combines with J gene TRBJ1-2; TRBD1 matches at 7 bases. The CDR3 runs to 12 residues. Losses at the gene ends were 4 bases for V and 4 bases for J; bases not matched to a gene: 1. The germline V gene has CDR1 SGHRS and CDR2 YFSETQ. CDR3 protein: CASSGDSYGYTF. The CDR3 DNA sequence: TGCGCCAGCAGCGGGGACAGCTATGGCTACACCTTC.

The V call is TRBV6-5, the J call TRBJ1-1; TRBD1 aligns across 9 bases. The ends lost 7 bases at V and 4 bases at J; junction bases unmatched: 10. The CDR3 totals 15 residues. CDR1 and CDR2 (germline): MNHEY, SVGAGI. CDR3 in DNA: TGTGCCAGCAAGAAACAGGGGGCCAGTGGCACTGAAGCTTTCTTT. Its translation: CASKKQGASGTEAFF.

The CDR3 nucleotides are TGTGCCAGTAGTACCCCCACCCAGACTAGCGGCTACAATGAGCAGTTCTTC. Its protein product is CASSTPTQTSGYNEQFF. The gene calls are TRBV19 and TRBJ2-1; 9 nucleotides line up with TRBD2. The length of the CDR3 is 17 residues. J was trimmed by 3 bases and V by 4 bases; bases with no gene match: 10. The germline CDR1 and CDR2 sequences are LNHDA and SQIVND (reference sequence).

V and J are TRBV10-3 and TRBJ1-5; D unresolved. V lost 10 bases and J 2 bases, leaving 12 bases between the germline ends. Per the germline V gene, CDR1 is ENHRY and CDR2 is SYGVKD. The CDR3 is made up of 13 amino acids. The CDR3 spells CATAEDRNQPQHF. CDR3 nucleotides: TGTGCCACGGCCGAGGATCGCAATCAGCCCCAGCATTTT.

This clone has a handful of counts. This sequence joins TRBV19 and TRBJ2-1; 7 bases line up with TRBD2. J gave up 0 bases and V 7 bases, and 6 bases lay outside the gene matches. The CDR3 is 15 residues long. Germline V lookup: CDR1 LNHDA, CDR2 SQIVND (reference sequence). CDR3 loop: CASKNLAASYNEQFF. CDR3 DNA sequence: TGTGCCAGTAAGAACCTAGCGGCCTCCTACAATGAGCAGTTCTTC.

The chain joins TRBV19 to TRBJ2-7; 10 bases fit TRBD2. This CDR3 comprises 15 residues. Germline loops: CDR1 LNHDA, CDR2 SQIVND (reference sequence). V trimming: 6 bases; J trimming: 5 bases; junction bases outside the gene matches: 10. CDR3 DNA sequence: TGTGCCAGTAGCAAAACCGGGACTAGCGTTAACGAGCAGTACGTC. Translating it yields CASSKTGTSVNEQYV.

CDR3 coding DNA: TGTGCCAGCAGTGAACCGGGACAGGGAGATGGCTACACCTTC. Translated: CASSEPGQGDGYTF. V gene TRBV6-5 combines with J gene TRBJ1-2; 9 bases align to TRBD1. CDR3 size: 14 residues. CDR1 MNHEY and CDR2 SVGAGI come from the germline V gene. Losses at the gene ends were 5 bases for V and 6 bases for J; bases not matched to a gene: 7.